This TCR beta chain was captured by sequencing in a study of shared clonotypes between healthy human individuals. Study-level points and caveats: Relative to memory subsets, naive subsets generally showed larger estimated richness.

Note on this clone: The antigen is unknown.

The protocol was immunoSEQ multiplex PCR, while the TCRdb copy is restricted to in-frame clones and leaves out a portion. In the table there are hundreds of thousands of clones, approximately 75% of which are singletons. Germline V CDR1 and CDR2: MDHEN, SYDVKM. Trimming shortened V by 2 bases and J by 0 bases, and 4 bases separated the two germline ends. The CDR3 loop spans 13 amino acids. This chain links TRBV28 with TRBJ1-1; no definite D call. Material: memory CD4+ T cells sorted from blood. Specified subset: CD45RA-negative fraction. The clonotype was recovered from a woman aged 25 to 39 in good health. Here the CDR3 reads CASSLGVNTEAFF. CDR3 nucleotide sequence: TGTGCCAGCAGTTTAGGAGTGAACACTGAAGCTTTCTTT.